This T cell receptor beta chain is from a study of OX40 agonist ivuxolimab in advanced cancers. Study in general: Ivuxolimab is an agonistic anti-OX40 (CD134) antibody, and patients were treated with it.

A remark on this clone: What it binds is not known.

Here immunoSEQ multiplex PCR was the method, and the copy in TCRdb shows in-frame clones only, minus some. Among over 60,000 clones, roughly 85% were seen once, and the ten largest hold 6.7%. Study results and limitations: Compared with CD4+, CD8+ T cells on average had more expanded clones. CD4+ and CD8+ T cells in blood underwent clonal expansion by week 6 at 0.1 to 3.0 mg/kg.

Germline V lookup: CDR1 MGHRA, CDR2 YSYEKL. There are 16 residues in the CDR3. Trimming cost V 1 base and J 4 bases, with 13 bases left between them. The genes are TRBV4-1 and TRBJ1-4; possible D gene TRBD1, 5 bases. The source was CD4+ or CD8+ T cells sorted from blood, collected in a trial of the OX40 agonist ivuxolimab. The source of this sequence is an adult with an advanced solid tumor such as melanoma, head and neck, liver or kidney cancer. In nucleotides, the CDR3 is TGCGCCAGCAGCCAAGGGGGTTGGGGGATTAATGAAAAACTGTTTTTT. This encodes CASSQGGWGINEKLFF.